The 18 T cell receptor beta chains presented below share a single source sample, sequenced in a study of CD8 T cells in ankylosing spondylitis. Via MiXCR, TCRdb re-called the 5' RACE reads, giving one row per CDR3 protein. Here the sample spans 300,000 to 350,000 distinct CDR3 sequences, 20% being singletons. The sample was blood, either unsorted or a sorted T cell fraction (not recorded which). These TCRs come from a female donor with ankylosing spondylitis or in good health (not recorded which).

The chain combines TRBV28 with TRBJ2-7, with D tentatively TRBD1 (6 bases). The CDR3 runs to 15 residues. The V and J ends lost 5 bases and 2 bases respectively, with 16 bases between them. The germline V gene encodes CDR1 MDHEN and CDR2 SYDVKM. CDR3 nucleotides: TGTGCCAGCAGTCTAACCGGGACACACACCTACGAGCAGTACTTC. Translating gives CASSLTGTHTYEQYF. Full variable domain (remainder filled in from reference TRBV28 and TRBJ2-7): DVKVTQSSRYLVKRTGEKVFLECVQDMDHENMFWYRQDPGLGLRLIYFSYDVKMKEKGDIPEGYSVSREKKERFSLILESASTNQTSMYLCASSLTGTHTYEQYFGPGTRLTVT.

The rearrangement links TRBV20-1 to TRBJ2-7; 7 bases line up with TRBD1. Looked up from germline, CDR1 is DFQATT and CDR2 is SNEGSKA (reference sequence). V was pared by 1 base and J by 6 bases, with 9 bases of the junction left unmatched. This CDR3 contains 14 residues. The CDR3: CSARGDRAPVEQYF. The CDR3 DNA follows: TGCAGTGCTAGAGGAGACAGGGCCCCCGTCGAGCAGTACTTC.

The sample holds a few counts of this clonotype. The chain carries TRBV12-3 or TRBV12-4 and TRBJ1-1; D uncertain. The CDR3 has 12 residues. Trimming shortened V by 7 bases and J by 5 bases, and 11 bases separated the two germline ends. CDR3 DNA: TGTGCCAGCAAAGAGGGATGGACTGAAGCTTTCTTT. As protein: CASKEGWTEAFF.

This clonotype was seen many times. The CDR3 spells CSAYRAGANVLTF. The DNA of the CDR3 is TGCAGTGCTTACAGGGCTGGGGCCAACGTCCTGACTTTC. The chain links TRBV20-1 to TRBJ2-6; a possible D gene is TRBD1 (6 bases). V was trimmed by 5 bases and J by 2 bases, leaving 7 bases between them. The CDR3 totals 13 residues. Germline CDR1 reads DFQATT; CDR2 reads SNEGSKA (reference sequence).

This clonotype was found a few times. The CDR3 reads CSVGKSSYEQYF. CDR3 bases: TGCAGTGTAGGGAAGAGCTCCTACGAGCAGTACTTC. The rearrangement links TRBV29-1 to TRBJ2-7; no clear D. CDR1 is SQVTM and CDR2 is ANQGSEA in the germline V gene. This CDR3 comprises 12 residues.

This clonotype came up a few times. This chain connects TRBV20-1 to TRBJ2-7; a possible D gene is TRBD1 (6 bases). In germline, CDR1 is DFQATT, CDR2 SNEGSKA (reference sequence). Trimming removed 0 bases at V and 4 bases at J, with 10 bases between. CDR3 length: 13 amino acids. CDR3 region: CSAREGAKYEQYF. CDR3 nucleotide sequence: TGCAGTGCTAGAGAGGGGGCGAAGTACGAGCAGTACTTC.

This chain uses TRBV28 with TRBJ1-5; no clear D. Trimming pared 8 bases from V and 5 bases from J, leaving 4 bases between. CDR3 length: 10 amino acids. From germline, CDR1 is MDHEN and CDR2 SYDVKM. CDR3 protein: CASGHQPQHF. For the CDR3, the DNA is TGTGCCAGCGGCCATCAGCCCCAGCATTTT.

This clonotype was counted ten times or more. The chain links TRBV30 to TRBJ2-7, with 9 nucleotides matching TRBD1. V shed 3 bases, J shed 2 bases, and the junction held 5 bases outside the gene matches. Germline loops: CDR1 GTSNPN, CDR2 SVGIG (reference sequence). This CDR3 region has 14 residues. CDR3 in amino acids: CAWRGTGSAYEQYF. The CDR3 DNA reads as TGTGCCTGGAGGGGGACAGGGTCCGCCTACGAGCAGTACTTC.

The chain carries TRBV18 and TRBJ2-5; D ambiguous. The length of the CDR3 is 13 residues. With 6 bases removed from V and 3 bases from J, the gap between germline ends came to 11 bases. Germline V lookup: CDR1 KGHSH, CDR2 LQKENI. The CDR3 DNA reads TGTGCCAGCTCCATCCTAGTGAAAGAGACCCAGTACTTC. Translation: CASSILVKETQYF.

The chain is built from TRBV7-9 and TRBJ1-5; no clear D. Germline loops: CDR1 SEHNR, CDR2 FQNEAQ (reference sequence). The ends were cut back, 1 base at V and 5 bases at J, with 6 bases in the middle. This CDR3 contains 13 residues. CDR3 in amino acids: CASSLGPYQPQHF. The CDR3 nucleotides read TGTGCCAGCAGCTTAGGCCCATATCAGCCCCAGCATTTT.

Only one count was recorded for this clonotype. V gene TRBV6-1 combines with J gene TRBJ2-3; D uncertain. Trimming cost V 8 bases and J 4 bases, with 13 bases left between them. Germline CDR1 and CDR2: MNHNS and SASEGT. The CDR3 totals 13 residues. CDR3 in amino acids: CASGRPRADTQYF. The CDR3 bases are TGTGCCAGCGGAAGGCCTCGGGCAGATACGCAGTATTTT.

The DNA of the CDR3 is TGTGCCACTTCGGGATTGGCGGCGGAGACCCAGTACTTC. Translation: CATSGLAAETQYF. This chain links TRBV19 with TRBJ2-5; possible D gene TRBD2, 5 bases. V lost 10 bases, J lost 5 bases, and 17 bases lay in between. This CDR3 comprises 13 residues. Germline assignment: CDR1 LNHDA and CDR2 SQIVND (reference sequence). The whole variable domain, remainder taken from reference TRBV19 and TRBJ2-5, is DGGITQSPKYLFRKEGQNVTLSCEQNLNHDAMYWYRQDPGQGLRLIYYSQIVNDFQKGDIAEGYSVSREKKESFPLTVTSAQKNPTAFYLCATSGLAAETQYFGPGTRLLVL.

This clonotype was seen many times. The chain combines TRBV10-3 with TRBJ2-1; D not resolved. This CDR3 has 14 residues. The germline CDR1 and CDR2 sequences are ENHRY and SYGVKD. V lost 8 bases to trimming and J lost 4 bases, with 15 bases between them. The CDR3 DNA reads TGTGCCATCGAAGCAGGAGATCGGTACAATGAGCAGTTCTTC. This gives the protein CAIEAGDRYNEQFF.

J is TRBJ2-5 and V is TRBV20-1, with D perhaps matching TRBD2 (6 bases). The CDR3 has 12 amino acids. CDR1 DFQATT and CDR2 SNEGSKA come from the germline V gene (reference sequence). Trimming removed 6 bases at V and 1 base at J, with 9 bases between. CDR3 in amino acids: CSAGTFQETQYF. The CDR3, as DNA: TGCAGTGCCGGGACTTTCCAAGAGACCCAGTACTTC.

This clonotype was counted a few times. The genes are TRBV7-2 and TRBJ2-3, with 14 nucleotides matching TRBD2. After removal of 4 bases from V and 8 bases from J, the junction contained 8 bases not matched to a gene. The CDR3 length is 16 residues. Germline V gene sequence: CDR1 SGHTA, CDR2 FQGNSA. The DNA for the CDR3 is TGTGCCAGCAGCTCGGGACTAGCGGGAGCGAGGGCTACGCAGTATTTT. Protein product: CASSSGLAGARATQYF. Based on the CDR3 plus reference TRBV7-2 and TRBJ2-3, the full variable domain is GAGVSQSPSNKVTEKGKDVELRCDPISGHTALYWYRQSLGQGLEFLIYFQGNSAPDKSGLPSDRFSAERTGGSVSTLTIQRTQQEDSAVYLCASSSGLAGARATQYFGPGTRLTVL.

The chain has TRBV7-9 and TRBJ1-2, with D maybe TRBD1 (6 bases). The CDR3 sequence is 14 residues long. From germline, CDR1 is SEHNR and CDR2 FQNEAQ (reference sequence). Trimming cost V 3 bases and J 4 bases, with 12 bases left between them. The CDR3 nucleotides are TGTGCCAGCAGCTTTGGGGGGCAAGGCTATGGCTACACCTTC. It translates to CASSFGGQGYGYTF.

CDR3 amino acids: CSARQAPGRGWEQYF. Written as DNA, the CDR3 is TGCAGTGCCCGACAAGCTCCGGGGAGGGGATGGGAGCAGTACTTC. The chain is built from TRBV20-1 and TRBJ2-7; TRBD2 aligns across 7 bases. V gave up 6 bases and J gave up 7 bases; unmatched junction bases: 18. This CDR3 region has 15 residues. Germline lookup yields CDR1 DFQATT and CDR2 SNEGSKA (reference sequence).

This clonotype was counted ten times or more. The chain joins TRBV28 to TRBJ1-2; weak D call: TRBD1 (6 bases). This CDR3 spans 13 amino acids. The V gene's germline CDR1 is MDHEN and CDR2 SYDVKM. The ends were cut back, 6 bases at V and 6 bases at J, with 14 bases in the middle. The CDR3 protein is CASSPGQGNGYTF. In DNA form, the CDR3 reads TGTGCCAGCAGCCCAGGGCAGGGGAATGGCTACACCTTC.